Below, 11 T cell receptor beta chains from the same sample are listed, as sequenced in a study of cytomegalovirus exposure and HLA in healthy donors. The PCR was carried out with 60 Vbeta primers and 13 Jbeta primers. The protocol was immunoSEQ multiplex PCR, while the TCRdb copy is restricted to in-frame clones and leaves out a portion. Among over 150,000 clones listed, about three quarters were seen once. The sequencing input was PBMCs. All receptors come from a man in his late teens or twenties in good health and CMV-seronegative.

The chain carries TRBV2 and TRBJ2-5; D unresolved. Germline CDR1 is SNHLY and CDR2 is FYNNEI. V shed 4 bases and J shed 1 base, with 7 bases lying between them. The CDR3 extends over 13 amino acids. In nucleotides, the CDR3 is TGTGCCAGCAGTGGTAACAGCCAAGAGACCCAGTACTTC. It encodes CASSGNSQETQYF.

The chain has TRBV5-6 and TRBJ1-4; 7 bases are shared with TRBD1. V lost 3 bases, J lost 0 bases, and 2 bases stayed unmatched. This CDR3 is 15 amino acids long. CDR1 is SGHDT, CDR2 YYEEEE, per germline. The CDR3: CASSWTGATNEKLFF. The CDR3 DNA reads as TGTGCCAGCAGCTGGACAGGTGCAACTAATGAAAAACTGTTTTTT.

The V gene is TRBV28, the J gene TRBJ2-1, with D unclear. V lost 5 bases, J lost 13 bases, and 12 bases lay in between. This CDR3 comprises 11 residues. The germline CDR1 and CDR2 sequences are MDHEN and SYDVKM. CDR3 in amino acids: CASSLEWRQFF. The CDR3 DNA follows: TGTGCCAGCAGTCTGGAGTGGCGTCAGTTCTTC.

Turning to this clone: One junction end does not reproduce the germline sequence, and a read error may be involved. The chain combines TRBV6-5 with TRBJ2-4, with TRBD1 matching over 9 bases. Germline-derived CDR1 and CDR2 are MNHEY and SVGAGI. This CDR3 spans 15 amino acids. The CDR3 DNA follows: TGTGCCGGCAGTTACTCGAAGGGACAGGGAAACATTCAGTACTTC. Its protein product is CAGSYSKGQGNIQYF.

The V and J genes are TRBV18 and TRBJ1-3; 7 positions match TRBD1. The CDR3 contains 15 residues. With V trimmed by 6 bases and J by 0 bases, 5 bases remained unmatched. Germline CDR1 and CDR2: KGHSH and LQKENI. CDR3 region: CASSQGQLSGNTIYF. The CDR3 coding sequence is TGTGCCAGCTCCCAGGGACAGCTCTCTGGAAACACCATATATTTT. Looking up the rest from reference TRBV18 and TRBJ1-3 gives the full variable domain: NAGVMQNPRHLVRRRGQEARLRCSPMKGHSHVYWYRQLPEEGLKFMVYLQKENIIDESGMPKERFSAEFPKEGPSILRIQQVVRGDSAAYFCASSQGQLSGNTIYFGEGSWLTVV.

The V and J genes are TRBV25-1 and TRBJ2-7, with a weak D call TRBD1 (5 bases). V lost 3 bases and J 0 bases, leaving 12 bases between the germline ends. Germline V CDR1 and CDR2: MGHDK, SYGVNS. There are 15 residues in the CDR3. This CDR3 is CASSEETAYSYEQYF. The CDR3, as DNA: TGTGCCAGCAGTGAGGAGACAGCATACTCCTACGAGCAGTACTTC.

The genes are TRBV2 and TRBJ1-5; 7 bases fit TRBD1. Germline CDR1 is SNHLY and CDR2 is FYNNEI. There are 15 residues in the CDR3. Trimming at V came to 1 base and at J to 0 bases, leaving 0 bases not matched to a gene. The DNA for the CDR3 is TGTGCCAGCAGTGAAGACAGGGGTAGCAATCAGCCCCAGCATTTT. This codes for CASSEDRGSNQPQHF. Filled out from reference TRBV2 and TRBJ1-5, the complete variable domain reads EPEVTQTPSHQVTQMGQEVILRCVPISNHLYFYWYRQILGQKVEFLVSFYNNEISEKSEIFDDQFSVERPDGSNFTLKIRSTKLEDSAMYFCASSEDRGSNQPQHFGDGTRLSIL.

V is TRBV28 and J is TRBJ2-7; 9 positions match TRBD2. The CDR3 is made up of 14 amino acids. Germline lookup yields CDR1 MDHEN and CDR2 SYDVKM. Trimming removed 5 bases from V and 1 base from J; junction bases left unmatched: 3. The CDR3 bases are TGTGCCAGCAGTGTGCGGGAGGGTTCCTACGAGCAGTACTTC. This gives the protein CASSVREGSYEQYF.

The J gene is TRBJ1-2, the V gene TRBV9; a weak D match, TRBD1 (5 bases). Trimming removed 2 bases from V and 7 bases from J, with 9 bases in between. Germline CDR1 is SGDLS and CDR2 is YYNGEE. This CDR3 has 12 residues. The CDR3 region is CASSVGGSGYTF. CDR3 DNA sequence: TGTGCCAGCAGCGTGGGGGGAAGTGGCTACACCTTC.

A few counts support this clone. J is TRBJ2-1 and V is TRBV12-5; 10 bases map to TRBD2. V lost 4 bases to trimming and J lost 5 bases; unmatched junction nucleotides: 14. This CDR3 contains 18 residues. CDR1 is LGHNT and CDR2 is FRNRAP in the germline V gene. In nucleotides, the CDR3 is TGTGCTAGTGGTTCGACCCTCAGGGCAGCGGGAGGGGACAATGAGCAGTTCTTC. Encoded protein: CASGSTLRAAGGDNEQFF. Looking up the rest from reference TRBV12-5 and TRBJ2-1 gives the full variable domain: DARVTQTPRHKVTEMGQEVTMRCQPILGHNTVFWYRQTMMQGLELLAYFRNRAPLDDSGMPKDRFSAEMPDATLATLKIQPSEPRDSAVYFCASGSTLRAAGGDNEQFFGPGTRLTVL.

The CDR3 protein is CASSLGASSDGEQYF. The DNA of the CDR3 is TGTGCCAGCAGCTTAGGGGCCTCTAGCGATGGCGAGCAGTACTTC. This rearrangement joins TRBV11-2 to TRBJ2-7; weak D call: TRBD2 (6 bases). V dropped 1 base and J dropped 6 bases, with 16 bases sitting between them. The CDR3 is 15 residues long. Per germline, CDR1 SGHAT and CDR2 FQNNGV. The full variable domain, in which reference TRBV11-2 and TRBJ2-7 provide the parts outside the CDR3, is EAGVAQSPRYKIIEKRQSVAFWCNPISGHATLYWYQQILGQGPKLLIQFQNNGVVDDSQLPKDRFSAERLKGVDSTLKIQPAKLEDSAVYLCASSLGASSDGEQYFGPGTRLTVT.